Included here is one TCR beta chain sequence, with context. Which antigen it targets is not known. Base qualities are not at hand, and no much larger clone is one base apart. V is reduced by 2 bases and J by 5 bases, leaving a spacing of 0 bases between them. CDR3 length: 10 amino acids, cysteine to phenylalanine. Only the CDR3 part of the read is kept: 30 bases, read in frame from the first base. According to the germline V gene (reference sequence), CDR1 reads MNHNY and CDR2 reads SVGAGI. This record comes from a study of human T cells and chemical hapten exposure (dated by TCRdb to 2020 to 2023). Describing the broader study: For sensitization, 2% DPC in acetone was applied to a roughly 2 cm by roughly 2 cm area of upper inner arm skin. Weekly therapeutic DPC doses were additionally applied to the scalp of patients throughout the approximately 25-week study period. In alopecia patients, the study followed how the peripheral blood TCR repertoire changed in vivo over primary and secondary sensitization to diphenylcyclopropenone (DPC), a hapten. Patch testing was performed on the upper back with Finn chambers containing 0.01% DPC, and the patch tests were scored after 6 days according to International Contact Dermatitis Research Group standards. Libraries were pooled for sequencing, and variation in per-sample TCR yields was attributed mainly to small differences in library volumes within the pool. Blood was sampled from patients pre-sensitization (week 0) and at 2, 6 and about 24 weeks after DPC sensitization. The patient cohort, mostly female, included alopecia areata with under or over 50% scalp involvement, alopecia totalis and alopecia universalis. About 27 alopecia patients gave blood for TCR sequencing at one to four time points (pre-sensitization, 2, 6 and 24 weeks). The paper's findings and limits, for the study overall: Compared with pre-sensitization or healthy control sets, expanded TCRs formed significantly more large CDR3 similarity clusters, which is consistent with antigen-driven responses. The number of TCRs above 1 in 1000 frequency did not change with DPC sensitization; there was no evidence of global repertoire structure alterations. All patients had alopecia, a presumed autoimmune disease, so their immune response might differ from that of healthy individuals. Patch test score was positively correlated with the number of PT1 expanded TCRs, with significance at thresholds 8, 16 and 32 but not at 4. After repeated subsampling, the strength of the expansion versus patch-test correlation and the threshold at which it became significant changed.

Libraries were prepared through RACE. Sequencing took place on a NextSeq 500. During library preparation, unique molecular identifiers were attached to individual cDNA molecules so that TCRs could be counted quantitatively and reproducibly. For every blood RNA sample, sequencing covered both the TCR alpha and TCR beta chains. As for the authors' bioinformatics: Samples had a median of roughly 98,000 TCRs, with a range from 23,224 to 690,600. V, J and CDR3 annotation of the TCR reads was carried out using the Decombinator software suite. For PS versus PT1 abundance plots, all samples were subsampled to the same number of TCRs (28,000). TCRs were defined as expanded if absent before sensitization and observed at least eight times at the 2-week time point. TCRdb passed the public sequencing reads through fastp at Q25 and MiXCR, retaining productive beta sequences. One record per CDR3 amino acid sequence lists the most common genes and DNA. The V and J calls follow TCRdb's processing rather than the paper's. The sample contains 110,000 to 150,000 distinct CDR3 sequences, about 11% of them found a single time. The ten biggest clones cover less than 1.5% of the sample.

The sample's time point label, in plain terms: patch test 2, 6 weeks after DPC sensitization. The sample's treatment or condition label, decoded: therapeutic diphenylcyclopropenone sensitization with weekly scalp DPC. Blood at each patch-test visit was drawn before the patch test was applied. Patients were considered eligible if aged 18 to 70, diagnosed with alopecia and deemed suitable for DPC therapy, and patients were excluded if pregnant. Unfractionated whole blood was collected in Tempus Blood RNA tubes, and total RNA was extracted from that blood. Recombination linked TRBV6-6 to TRBJ1-1; no D gene can be assigned with confidence. This TCR derives from a woman aged 45-60 years with alopecia areata. Some clones in this sample may be carry-over from other donors' samples. The source was whole blood, collected in connection with sensitization to the hapten diphenylcyclopropenone (DPC). CDR3 loop: CASSYTEAFF. The bases are TGTGCCAGCAGTTACACTGAAGCTTTCTTT.